The rows below give T cell receptor beta chains drawn from one sample of a study of vaccination effects on CD4 cells after COVID-19. These receptors are not linked to any known antigen. Sequencing used immunoSEQ multiplex PCR; TCRdb keeps in-frame clones, though not all of them. The sample records approximately 22,000 clones, about three quarters being singletons. The material was CD4+ T cells from PBMCs cultured with HCoV-229E spike peptides, obtained before COVID-19 vaccination. These receptor sequences come from a human donor who received a COVID-19 vaccine. CDR3s include the opening cysteine and the closing phenylalanine or tryptophan. Each record gives: CDR3 length, J gene, V gene, CDR3 protein.

13,TRBJ1-2,TRBV7-9,CASSGKGDIGYTF
14,TRBJ2-7,TRBV5-1,CASSLGEFFNEQYF
15,TRBJ1-2,TRBV9,CASSVAAGVGYGYTF
15,TRBJ1-1,TRBV3-1/TRBV3-2,CASSSFLAQGTEAFF
18,TRBJ2-2,TRBV4-1,CASSQGNGQGLNTGELFF
16,TRBJ2-7,TRBV19,CASTPPGTSGSYEQYF
15,TRBJ2-1,TRBV6-5,CASSLLAGGYNEQFF
14,TRBJ2-7,TRBV15,CATSSLTGSYEQYF
13,TRBJ1-1,TRBV5-4,CASSFYGPTEAFF
15,TRBJ2-1,TRBV29-1,CSVEDRLADYNEQFF
17,TRBJ2-6,TRBV27,CASSLVRDGTGANVLTF
12,TRBJ2-5,TRBV12-5,CASAIHGETQYF
15,TRBJ2-2,TRBV11-3,CASSLGTSGTGELFF
17,TRBJ1-2,TRBV27,CASPQLTWQGPHYGYTF
14,TRBJ1-1,TRBV4-2,CASGETGKLVEAFF
15,TRBJ1-1,TRBV9,CASSPGKGGNTEAFF
13,TRBJ1-5,TRBV19,CATSPGVDQPQHF
14,TRBJ2-3,TRBV5-4,CASSLRASGDTQYF
16,TRBJ1-4,TRBV18,CASSPKADGTNEKLFF
18,TRBJ2-6,TRBV5-1,CASSSTGRSRTGANVLTF
16,TRBJ2-3,TRBV5-1,CASSPYSSGIADTQYF
14,TRBJ2-5,TRBV7-2,CASSSRQLQETQYF
14,TRBJ2-7,TRBV5-4,CASSSDVSGYEQYF
16,TRBJ1-6,TRBV7-8,CASSRPRGSPSSPLHF
17,TRBJ2-1,TRBV7-9,CASSSSGVGVNYNEQFF
11,TRBJ2-1,TRBV2,CASSLGNEQFF
17,TRBJ2-7,TRBV2,CASSEAPRTVASYEQYF
15,TRBJ1-5,TRBV18,CASSLEGQSNQPQHF
14,TRBJ1-6,TRBV18,CASSPTEENSPLHF
16,TRBJ2-7,TRBV7-2,CASSRFRAGGNYEQYF
14,TRBJ1-1,TRBV5-1,CASSLGDRNTEAFF
15,TRBJ2-1,TRBV6-2/TRBV6-3,CASSRPAGGFLEQFF
15,TRBJ1-1,TRBV5-4,CASRGDAVIAAEAFF
13,TRBJ2-3,TRBV10-1,CASGDRSADTQYF
14,TRBJ1-2,TRBV4-1,CASSPDFGGYGYTF
14,TRBJ2-7,TRBV5-1,CASSLRGGNYEQYF
14,TRBJ2-1,TRBV5-4,CASRLAGPYNEQFF
16,TRBJ2-3,TRBV5-4,CASSTGPPRRTDTQYF
15,TRBJ2-5,TRBV11-2,CASSLGAGGGETQYF
13,TRBJ1-4,TRBV19,CASRSPPSKKLFF